The entry that follows covers one T cell receptor (beta chain) sequence. This sample was taken from a study of blood T cell repertoires in COVID-19. About the research overall: In each case, the material was cDNA or gDNA derived from T cells, B-cell-depleted T cells, or PBMCs.

Authors' data handling: The authors estimated nucleated cell counts from reference gene primer amplification. Profiling relied on immunoSEQ multiplex PCR, and the TCRdb table lists in-frame clones only, not all of them. Clone size and V and J calls were adopted from that table, with D and trimming inferred from the DNA. The table shows over 200,000 clones, with approximately 90% occurring only once. CDR1 and CDR2 (germline): SGHTA, FQGNSA. The trim removed 5 bases at V and 8 bases at J, leaving 9 bases unmatched. This CDR3 is 14 amino acids long. Specimen: peripheral blood. This rearrangement joins TRBV7-2 to TRBJ2-1, with 7 nucleotides matching TRBD2. This receptor was identified in a man between 60 and 75 years old who had recovered from COVID-19. CDR3 in amino acids: CASSPLLGGYEQFF. For the CDR3, the DNA is TGTGCCAGCAGCCCCCTACTGGGGGGGTATGAGCAGTTCTTC.